A single sample is the source of the 8 T cell receptor beta chains below, sequenced in a study of blood T cell repertoires in COVID-19. Only in-frame clones appear in the TCRdb table, and some are missing; sequencing was by immunoSEQ multiplex PCR. The data hold around 200,000 clones, with around 85% observed a single time. Sequencing was performed on peripheral blood. The origin of the receptors is a person aged 65 to 85 with COVID-19, enrolled during active disease.

The rearrangement joins TRBV4-2 to TRBJ2-3; a possible D gene is TRBD2 (5 bases). The CDR3 sequence is 18 residues long. Trimming pared 1 base from V and 1 base from J, leaving 18 bases between. Germline CDR1 LGHNA, CDR2 YNFKEQ. DNA for the CDR3: TGTGCCAGCAGCCAAGGAATTCGCGGAGGTGCTGGCACAGATACGCAGTATTTT. It is translated as CASSQGIRGGAGTDTQYF.

This rearrangement joins TRBV7-2 to TRBJ1-5, with TRBD1 matching 8 bases. V lost 3 bases, J lost 5 bases, and 3 bases stayed unmatched. The CDR3 runs 14 residues. Germline CDR1 and CDR2: SGHTA and FQGNSA. As DNA, the CDR3 is TGTGCCAGCAGCTTTGGGGGACAGGATCAGCCCCAGCATTTT. Translation gives CASSFGGQDQPQHF.

The chain combines TRBV27 with TRBJ1-2, with 9 bases aligning to TRBD1. The CDR3 runs 13 residues. With 4 bases clipped from V and 8 bases from J, the junction kept 5 bases outside the gene matches. The V gene's germline CDR1 is MNHEY and CDR2 SMNVEV (reference sequence). CDR3 residues: CASSSWDRDGYTF. CDR3 DNA sequence: TGTGCCAGCAGTTCCTGGGACAGGGACGGCTACACCTTC.

The chain recombines TRBV11-2 with TRBJ1-1; the D gene is possibly TRBD1 (5 bases). The germline V gene has CDR1 SGHAT and CDR2 FQNNGV. V gave up 6 bases and J gave up 7 bases, with 12 bases separating them. The CDR3 totals 12 residues. As DNA, the CDR3 is TGTGCCAGCAGACAGGACATAGATGAAGCTTTCTTT. The encoded protein is CASRQDIDEAFF.

This clone was counted a single time. The rearrangement joins TRBV30 to TRBJ1-3, with 10 nucleotides matching TRBD1. Trimming took 1 base from V and 4 from J; bases not matched to a gene: 10. This CDR3 is built from 17 residues. Germline-derived CDR1 and CDR2 are GTSNPN and SVGIG (reference sequence). The chain's CDR3 is CAWSAFRQGAKGNTIYF. The DNA for the CDR3 is TGTGCCTGGAGTGCATTCCGACAGGGGGCGAAAGGAAACACCATATATTTT.

The V gene is TRBV19, the J gene TRBJ1-1, with 11 bases fitting TRBD1. Germline V gene data show CDR1 as LNHDA and CDR2 as SQIVND (reference sequence). The CDR3 spans 13 residues. V was pared by 8 bases and J by 3 bases, with 2 bases of the junction left unmatched. Written as DNA, the CDR3 is TGTGCCAGTGCGGGACAGGGGGACACTGAAGCTTTCTTT. This encodes CASAGQGDTEAFF.

V usage is TRBV30 and J usage is TRBJ1-1; weak D call: TRBD1 (5 bases). This CDR3 spans 13 amino acids. The germline gives CDR1 GTSNPN, CDR2 SVGIG (reference sequence). V shed 2 bases and J shed 1 base, with 8 bases lying between them. This CDR3 reads CAWSKQANTEAFF. The CDR3 nucleotides read TGTGCCTGGAGTAAACAGGCGAACACTGAAGCTTTCTTT.

The chain joins TRBV5-1 to TRBJ2-6; 9 positions agree with TRBD1. The trim removed 1 base at V and 2 bases at J, leaving 7 bases unmatched. The CDR3 length is 18 residues. Looked up from germline, CDR1 is SGHRS and CDR2 is YFSETQ. The chain's CDR3 is CASSLRDRVLAGANVLTF. The CDR3 nucleotides are TGCGCCAGCAGCTTGCGGGACAGGGTACTTGCTGGGGCCAACGTCCTGACTTTC.